These T cell receptor beta chains were read from a single sample in a study of shared clonotypes between healthy human individuals. Generated by immunoSEQ multiplex PCR, the TCRdb table keeps only in-frame clones and is missing some. This table holds about 1 million clones, about 80% found once. Sequencing was done on a sample of memory CD4+ T cells sorted from blood. The receptors stem from a man younger than 35 in good health. CDR3s include the opening cysteine and the closing phenylalanine or tryptophan.

len: 16; v_gene: TRBV18; CDR3aa: CASSPNTGDGNQPQHF
len: 13; v_gene: TRBV30; CDR3aa: CAWSRREADTQYF
len: 13; v_gene: TRBV11-2; CDR3aa: CASSLGQGHEQYF
len: 15; v_gene: TRBV5-4; CDR3aa: CASSLGQGVQYGYTF
len: 13; v_gene: TRBV7-8; CDR3aa: CASSFKGNQPQHF
len: 14; v_gene: TRBV4-1; CDR3aa: CASSPVAARDIQYF
len: 15; v_gene: TRBV19; CDR3aa: CASSMSGGRNNEQFF
len: 15; v_gene: TRBV10-2; CDR3aa: CASRGQGHDSNEQFF
len: 14; v_gene: TRBV7-2; CDR3aa: CASSLSYSGNTIYF
len: 14; v_gene: TRBV28; CDR3aa: CASSYKTGPYEQYF
len: 15; v_gene: TRBV7-9; CDR3aa: CASSLEVSRGSPLHF
len: 14; v_gene: TRBV10-3; CDR3aa: CASRGGREGDTQYF
len: 15; v_gene: TRBV6-6; CDR3aa: CASSYGGGGNQPQHF
len: 11; v_gene: TRBV30; CDR3aa: CAWSGDSIVHF
len: 11; v_gene: TRBV20-1; CDR3aa: CSASAGNEQYF
len: 16; v_gene: TRBV10-2; CDR3aa: CASSEQGGLSKNIQYF
len: 15; v_gene: TRBV5-6; CDR3aa: CASSPPANSYNEQFF
len: 15; v_gene: TRBV2; CDR3aa: CASKLAGTDTGELFF
len: 12; v_gene: TRBV2; CDR3aa: CASSREASEQYF
len: 14; v_gene: TRBV30; CDR3aa: CAWSHYGLDQPQHF
len: 15; v_gene: TRBV10-1; CDR3aa: CASSRDSQNTGELFF
len: 15; v_gene: TRBV18; CDR3aa: CASSPILGGAAEAFF
len: 15; v_gene: TRBV5-4; CDR3aa: CASSLGAGAPYEQYF
len: 14; v_gene: TRBV21-1; CDR3aa: CASSKVTGDHEQYF
len: 17; v_gene: TRBV6-1; CDR3aa: CASSEVTGGQHYNEQFF
len: 15; v_gene: TRBV6-1; CDR3aa: CASSSSRGGGETQYF
len: 12; v_gene: TRBV7-9; CDR3aa: CASSSALSSQYF
len: 15; v_gene: TRBV28; CDR3aa: CASSLPRQGDTEAFF
len: 11; v_gene: TRBV20-1; CDR3aa: CSAGDGYEQYF
len: 17; v_gene: TRBV5-6; CDR3aa: CASSLGTGGMNNQPQHF
len: 16; v_gene: TRBV5-4; CDR3aa: CASSLVGQRSYNEQFF
len: 12; v_gene: TRBV29-1; CDR3aa: CSVEAGAREAFF
len: 16; v_gene: TRBV5-6; CDR3aa: CASSWRQVGSGETQYF
len: 11; v_gene: TRBV20-1; CDR3aa: CSARDRDWPFF
len: 13; v_gene: TRBV6-1; CDR3aa: CASSEGIRQPQHF
len: 13; v_gene: TRBV11-2; CDR3aa: CASSPIGSYEQYF
len: 13; v_gene: TRBV2; CDR3aa: CASIQGVSYGYTF
len: 14; v_gene: TRBV7-7; CDR3aa: CASSLDRTSYEQYF
len: 14; v_gene: TRBV5-1; CDR3aa: CASSPDRGGNTIYF
len: 14; v_gene: TRBV12-5; CDR3aa: CASGGRANTGELFF
len: 13; v_gene: TRBV5-1; CDR3aa: CASSLGDRGGYTF
len: 15; v_gene: TRBV30; CDR3aa: CAWSQTGGKSGELFF
len: 13; v_gene: TRBV27; CDR3aa: CASSLSSTDTQYF
len: 14; v_gene: TRBV19; CDR3aa: CASRMGASNQPQHF
len: 16; v_gene: TRBV4-3; CDR3aa: CASSQDIRSLIYGYTF
len: 13; v_gene: TRBV19; CDR3aa: CASSISGNYGYTF
len: 15; v_gene: TRBV10-1; CDR3aa: CASSDLGGFTDTQYF
len: 15; v_gene: TRBV28; CDR3aa: CASSLSSLATHEQYF
len: 12; v_gene: TRBV2; CDR3aa: CASSGSGAEAFF
len: 16; v_gene: TRBV9; CDR3aa: CASSVGLAGVNNEQFF
len: 12; v_gene: TRBV6-6; CDR3aa: CASSYVGVEQYF